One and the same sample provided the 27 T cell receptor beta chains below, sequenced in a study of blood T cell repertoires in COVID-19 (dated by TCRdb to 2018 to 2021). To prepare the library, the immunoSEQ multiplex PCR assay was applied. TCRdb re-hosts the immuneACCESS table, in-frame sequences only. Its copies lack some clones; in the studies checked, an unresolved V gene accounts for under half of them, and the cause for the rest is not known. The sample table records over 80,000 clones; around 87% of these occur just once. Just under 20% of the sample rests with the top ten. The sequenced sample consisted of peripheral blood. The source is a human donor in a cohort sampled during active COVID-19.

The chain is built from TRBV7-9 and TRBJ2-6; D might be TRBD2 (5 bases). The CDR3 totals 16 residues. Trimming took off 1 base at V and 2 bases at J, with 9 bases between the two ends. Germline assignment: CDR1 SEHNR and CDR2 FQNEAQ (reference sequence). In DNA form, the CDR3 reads TGTGCCAGCAGCTTAGGGGCCGGGGCTGGGGCCAACGTCCTGACTTTC. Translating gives CASSLGAGAGANVLTF. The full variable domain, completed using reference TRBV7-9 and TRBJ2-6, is DTGVSQNPRHKITKRGQNVTFRCDPISEHNRLYWYRQTLGQGPEFLTYFQNEAQLEKSRLLSDRFSAERPKGSFSTLEIQRTEQGDSAMYLCASSLGAGAGANVLTFGAGSRLTVL.

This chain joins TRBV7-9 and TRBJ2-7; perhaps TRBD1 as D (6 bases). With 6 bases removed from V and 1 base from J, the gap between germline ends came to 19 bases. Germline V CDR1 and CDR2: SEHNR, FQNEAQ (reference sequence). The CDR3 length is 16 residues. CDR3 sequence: CASSPSHGTPSYEQYF. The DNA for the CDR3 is TGTGCCAGCAGTCCCTCCCACGGGACACCGTCCTACGAGCAGTACTTC.

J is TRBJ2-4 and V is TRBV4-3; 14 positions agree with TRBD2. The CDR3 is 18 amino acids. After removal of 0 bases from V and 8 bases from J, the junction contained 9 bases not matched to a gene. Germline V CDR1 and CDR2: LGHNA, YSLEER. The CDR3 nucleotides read TGCGCCAGCAGCCAAGAAAAATCGGGACTAGCGGGAGAGGACATTCAGTACTTC. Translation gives CASSQEKSGLAGEDIQYF.

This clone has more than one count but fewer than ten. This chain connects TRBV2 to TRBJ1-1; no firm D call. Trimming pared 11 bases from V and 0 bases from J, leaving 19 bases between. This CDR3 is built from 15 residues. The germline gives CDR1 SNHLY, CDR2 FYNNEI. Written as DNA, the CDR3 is TGTGCCCACCCGGGGATAAACACAGTGAACACTGAAGCTTTCTTT. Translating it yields CAHPGINTVNTEAFF.

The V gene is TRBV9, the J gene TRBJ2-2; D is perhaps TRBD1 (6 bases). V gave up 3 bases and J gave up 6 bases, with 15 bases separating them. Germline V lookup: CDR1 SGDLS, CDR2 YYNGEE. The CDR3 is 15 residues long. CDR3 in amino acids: CASSAKQGTAGELFF. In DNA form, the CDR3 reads TGTGCCAGCAGCGCGAAACAGGGTACCGCCGGGGAGCTGTTTTTT.

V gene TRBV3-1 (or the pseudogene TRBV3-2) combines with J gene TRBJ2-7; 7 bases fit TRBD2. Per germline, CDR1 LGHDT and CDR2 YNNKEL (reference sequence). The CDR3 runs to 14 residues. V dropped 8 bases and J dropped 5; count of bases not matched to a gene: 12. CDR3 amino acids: CASSEGVGTNEQYF. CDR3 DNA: TGTGCCAGCTCGGAGGGTGTTGGGACTAACGAGCAGTACTTC.

The CDR3 loop is CATRRGGLADTQYF. CDR3 nucleotides: TGTGCCACCAGGAGGGGGGGTTTGGCAGATACGCAGTATTTT. The chain uses TRBV24-1 and TRBJ2-3; D is possibly TRBD2 (7 bases). V gave up 7 bases and J gave up 4 bases, with 14 bases separating them. The germline V gene has CDR1 KGHDR and CDR2 SFDVKD. CDR3 size: 14 residues.

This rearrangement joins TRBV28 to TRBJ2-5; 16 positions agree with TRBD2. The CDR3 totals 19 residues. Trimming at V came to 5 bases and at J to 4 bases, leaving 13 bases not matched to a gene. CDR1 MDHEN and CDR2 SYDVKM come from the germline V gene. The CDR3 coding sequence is TGTGCCAGCAGTATACCTCCGGGACTAGCGGGAGGGCCCGGAGAGACCCAGTACTTC. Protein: CASSIPPGLAGGPGETQYF. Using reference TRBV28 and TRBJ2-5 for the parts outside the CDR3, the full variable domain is DVKVTQSSRYLVKRTGEKVFLECVQDMDHENMFWYRQDPGLGLRLIYFSYDVKMKEKGDIPEGYSVSREKKERFSLILESASTNQTSMYLCASSIPPGLAGGPGETQYFGPGTRLLVL.

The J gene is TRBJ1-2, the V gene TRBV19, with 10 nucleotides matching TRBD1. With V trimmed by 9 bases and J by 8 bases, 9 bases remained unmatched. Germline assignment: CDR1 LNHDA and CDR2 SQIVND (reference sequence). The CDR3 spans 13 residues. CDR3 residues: CASIPRDRGGYTF. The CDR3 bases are TGTGCCAGCATACCCCGGGACAGGGGAGGCTACACCTTC.

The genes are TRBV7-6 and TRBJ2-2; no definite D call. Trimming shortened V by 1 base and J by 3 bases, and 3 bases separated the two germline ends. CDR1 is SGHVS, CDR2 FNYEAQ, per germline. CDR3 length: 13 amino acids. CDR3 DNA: TGTGCCAGCAGCTTAGTATACACCGGGGAGCTGTTTTTT. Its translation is CASSLVYTGELFF.

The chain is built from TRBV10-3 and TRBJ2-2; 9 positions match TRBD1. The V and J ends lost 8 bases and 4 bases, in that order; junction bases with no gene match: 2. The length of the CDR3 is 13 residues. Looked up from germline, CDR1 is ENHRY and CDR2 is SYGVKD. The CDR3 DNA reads TGTGCCATCCCGGACAGGGGCACCGGGGAGCTGTTTTTT. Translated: CAIPDRGTGELFF.

CDR3 sequence: CATNAGPGTRSQREQFF. CDR3 coding DNA: TGTGCCACCAACGCGGGGCCTGGGACTAGGTCCCAACGTGAGCAGTTCTTC. The chain joins TRBV24-1 to TRBJ2-1, with 8 bases aligning to TRBD2. The CDR3 covers 17 residues. CDR1 and CDR2 from the germline V gene are KGHDR and SFDVKD. The ends lost 8 bases at V and 9 bases at J; junction bases unmatched: 20.

CDR3 DNA: TGTGCCAGCAGCTGGACCGGGACAGACTATGGCTACACCTTC. Translation gives CASSWTGTDYGYTF. The genes are TRBV6-5 and TRBJ1-2; the match to TRBD1 covers 7 bases. The V and J ends lost 6 bases and 3 bases, in that order; junction bases with no gene match: 7. Germline values: CDR1 MNHEY, CDR2 SVGAGI. This CDR3 has 14 residues.

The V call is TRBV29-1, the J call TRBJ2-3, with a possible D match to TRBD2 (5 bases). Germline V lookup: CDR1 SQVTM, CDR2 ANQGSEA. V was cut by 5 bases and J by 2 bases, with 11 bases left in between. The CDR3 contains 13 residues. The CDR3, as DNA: TGCAGCGTTACCCGGGAAGTCACAGATACGCAGTATTTT. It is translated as CSVTREVTDTQYF.

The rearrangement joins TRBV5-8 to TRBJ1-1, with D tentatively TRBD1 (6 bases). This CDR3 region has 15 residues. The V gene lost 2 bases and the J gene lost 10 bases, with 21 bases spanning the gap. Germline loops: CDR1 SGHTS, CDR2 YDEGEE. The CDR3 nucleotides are TGTGCCAGCAGCTTTCGGCAGGGGTCATCTTACGTAGCTTTCTTT. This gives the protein CASSFRQGSSYVAFF. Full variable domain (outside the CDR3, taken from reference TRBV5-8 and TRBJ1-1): EAGVTQSPTHLIKTRGQQATLRCSPISGHTSVYWYQQALGLGLQFLLWYDEGEERNRGNFPPRFSGRQFPNYSSELNVNALELEDSALYLCASSFRQGSSYVAFFGQGTRLTVV.

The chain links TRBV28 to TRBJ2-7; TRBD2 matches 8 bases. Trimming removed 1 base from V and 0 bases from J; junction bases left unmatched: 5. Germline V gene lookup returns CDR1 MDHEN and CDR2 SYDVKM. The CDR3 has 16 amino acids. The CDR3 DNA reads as TGTGCCAGCAGTTTATTTAGCGGGACTAGCTCCTACGAGCAGTACTTC. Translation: CASSLFSGTSSYEQYF.

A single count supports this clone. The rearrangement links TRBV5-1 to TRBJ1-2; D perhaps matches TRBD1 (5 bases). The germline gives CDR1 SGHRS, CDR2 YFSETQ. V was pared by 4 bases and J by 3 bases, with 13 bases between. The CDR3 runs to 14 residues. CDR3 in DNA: TGCGCCAGCAGCCGGGGGTCCAACGACTATGGCTACACCTTC. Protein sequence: CASSRGSNDYGYTF.

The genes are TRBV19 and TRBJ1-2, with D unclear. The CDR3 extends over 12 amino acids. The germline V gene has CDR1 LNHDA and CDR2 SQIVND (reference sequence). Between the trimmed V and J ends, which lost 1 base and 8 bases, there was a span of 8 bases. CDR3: CASSIGREGYTF. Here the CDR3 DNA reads TGTGCCAGTAGTATAGGAAGGGAGGGCTACACCTTC.

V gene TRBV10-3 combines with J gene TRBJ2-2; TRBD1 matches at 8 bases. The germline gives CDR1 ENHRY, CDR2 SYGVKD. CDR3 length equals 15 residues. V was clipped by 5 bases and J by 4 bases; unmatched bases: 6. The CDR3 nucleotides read TGTGCCATCAGTCCTTTAACAGGGGGCACCGGGGAGCTGTTTTTT. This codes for CAISPLTGGTGELFF.

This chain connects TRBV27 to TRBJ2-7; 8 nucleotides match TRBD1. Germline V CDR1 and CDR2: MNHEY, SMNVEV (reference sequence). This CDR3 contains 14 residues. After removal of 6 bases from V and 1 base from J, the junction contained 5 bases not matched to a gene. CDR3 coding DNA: TGTGCCAGCAGCCGGGACAGGAAATCCTACGAGCAGTACTTC. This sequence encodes CASSRDRKSYEQYF.

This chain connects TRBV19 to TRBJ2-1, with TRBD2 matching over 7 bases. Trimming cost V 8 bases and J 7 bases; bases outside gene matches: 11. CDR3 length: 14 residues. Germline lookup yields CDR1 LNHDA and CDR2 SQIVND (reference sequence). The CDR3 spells CASSFGLVKNEQFF. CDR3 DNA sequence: TGTGCCAGTTCCTTCGGACTAGTAAAAAATGAGCAGTTCTTC.

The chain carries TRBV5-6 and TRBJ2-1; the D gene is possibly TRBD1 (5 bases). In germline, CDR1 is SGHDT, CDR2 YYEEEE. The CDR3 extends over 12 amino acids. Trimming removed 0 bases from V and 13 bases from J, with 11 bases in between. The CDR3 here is CASSLDARAQFF. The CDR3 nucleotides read TGTGCCAGCAGCTTGGACGCCAGGGCCCAGTTCTTC.

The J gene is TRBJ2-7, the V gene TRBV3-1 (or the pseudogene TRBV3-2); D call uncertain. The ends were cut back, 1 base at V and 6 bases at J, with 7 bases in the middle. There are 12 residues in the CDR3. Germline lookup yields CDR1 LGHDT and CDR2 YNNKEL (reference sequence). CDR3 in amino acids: CASSQVLPEQYF. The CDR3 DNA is TGTGCCAGCAGCCAAGTCCTTCCCGAGCAGTACTTC.

CDR3 DNA: TGTGCCACCAGAGACTTGGCGAATAGCAATCAGCCCCAGCATTTT. It encodes CATRDLANSNQPQHF. This rearrangement joins TRBV10-3 to TRBJ1-5; D ambiguous. Germline CDR1 is ENHRY and CDR2 is SYGVKD. The CDR3 runs 15 residues. The V and J ends lost 10 bases and 0 bases respectively, with 16 bases between them.

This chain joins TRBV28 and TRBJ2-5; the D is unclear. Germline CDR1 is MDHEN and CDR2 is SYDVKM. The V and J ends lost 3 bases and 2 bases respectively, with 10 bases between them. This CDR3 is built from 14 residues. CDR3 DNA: TGTGCCAGCAGTTTCCCGAGAGGACAAGAGACCCAGTACTTC. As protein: CASSFPRGQETQYF.

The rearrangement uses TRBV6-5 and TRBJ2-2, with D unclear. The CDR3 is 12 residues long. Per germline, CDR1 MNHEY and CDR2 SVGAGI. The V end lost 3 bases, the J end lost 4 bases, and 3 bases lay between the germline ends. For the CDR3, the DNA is TGTGCCAGCAGTTATATCACCGGGGAGCTGTTTTTT. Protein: CASSYITGELFF.

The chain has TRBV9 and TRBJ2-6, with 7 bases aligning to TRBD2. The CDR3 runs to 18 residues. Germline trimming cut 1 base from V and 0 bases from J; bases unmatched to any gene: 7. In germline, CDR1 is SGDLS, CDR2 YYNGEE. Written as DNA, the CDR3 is TGTGCCAGCAGCGTAACGGTAGCGGGCCGCTCTGGGGCCAACGTCCTGACTTTC. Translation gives CASSVTVAGRSGANVLTF.